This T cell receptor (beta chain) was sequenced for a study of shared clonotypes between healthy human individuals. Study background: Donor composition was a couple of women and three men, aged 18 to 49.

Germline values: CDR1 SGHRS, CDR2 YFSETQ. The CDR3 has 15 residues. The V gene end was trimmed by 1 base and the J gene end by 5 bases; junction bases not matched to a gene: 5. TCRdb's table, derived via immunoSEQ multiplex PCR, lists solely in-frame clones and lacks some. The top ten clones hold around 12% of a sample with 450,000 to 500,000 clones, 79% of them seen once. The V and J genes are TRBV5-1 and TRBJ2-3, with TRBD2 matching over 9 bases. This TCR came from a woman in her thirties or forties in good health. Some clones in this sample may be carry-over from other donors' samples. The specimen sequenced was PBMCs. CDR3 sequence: CASSLRREGGDTQYF. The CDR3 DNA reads TGCGCCAGCAGCTTGCGGCGGGAGGGCGGAGATACGCAGTATTTT. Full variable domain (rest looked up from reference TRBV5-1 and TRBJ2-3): KAGVTQTPRYLIKTRGQQVTLSCSPISGHRSVSWYQQTPGQGLQFLFEYFSETQRNKGNFPGRFSGRQFSNSRSEMNVSTLELGDSALYLCASSLRREGGDTQYFGPGTRLTVL.